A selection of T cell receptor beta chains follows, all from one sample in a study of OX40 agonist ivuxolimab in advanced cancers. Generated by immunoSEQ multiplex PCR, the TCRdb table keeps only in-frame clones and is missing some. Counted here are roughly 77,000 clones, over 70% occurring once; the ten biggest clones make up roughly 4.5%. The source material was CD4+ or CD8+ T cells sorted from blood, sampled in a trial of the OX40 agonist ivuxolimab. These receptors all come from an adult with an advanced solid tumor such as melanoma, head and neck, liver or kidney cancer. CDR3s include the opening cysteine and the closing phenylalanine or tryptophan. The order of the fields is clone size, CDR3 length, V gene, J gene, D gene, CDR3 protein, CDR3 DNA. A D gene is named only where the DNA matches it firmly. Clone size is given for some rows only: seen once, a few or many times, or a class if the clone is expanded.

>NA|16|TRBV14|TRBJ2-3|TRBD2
CASSQVVAGGGDTQYF
TGTGCCAGCAGCCAAGTGGTAGCGGGGGGAGGAGATACGCAGTATTTT
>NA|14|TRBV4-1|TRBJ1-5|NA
CASSQDREDQPQHF
TGCGCCAGCAGCCAAGACAGGGAAGATCAGCCCCAGCATTTT
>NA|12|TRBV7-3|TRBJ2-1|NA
CASSRGDNEQFF
TGTGCCAGCAGCCGCGGGGACAATGAGCAGTTCTTC
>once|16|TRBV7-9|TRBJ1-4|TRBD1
CASSLYVTGTRGKTVF
TGTGCCAGCAGCTTATATGTGACAGGGACACGGGGAAAAACTGTTTTT
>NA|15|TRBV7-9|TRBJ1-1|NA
CASSLETGGAAEAFF
TGTGCCAGCAGCTTAGAGACAGGTGGTGCAGCTGAAGCTTTCTTT
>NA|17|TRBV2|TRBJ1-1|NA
CASRGSQRLGGNTEAFF
TGTGCCAGCAGAGGGTCCCAGAGACTAGGCGGGAACACTGAAGCTTTCTTT
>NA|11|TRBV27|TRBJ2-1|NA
CASSLSHEQFF
TGTGCCAGCAGTCTGAGCCATGAGCAGTTCTTC
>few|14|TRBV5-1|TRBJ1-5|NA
CASSLDRANQPQHF
TGCGCCAGCAGCTTGGACAGGGCCAATCAGCCCCAGCATTTT
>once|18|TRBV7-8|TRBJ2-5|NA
CASSLGLGTRLPWETQYF
TGTGCCAGCAGCTTAGGTCTTGGGACGCGGCTTCCGTGGGAGACCCAGTACTTC
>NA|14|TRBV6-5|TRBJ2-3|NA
CASSKQVATDTQYF
TGTGCCAGCAGTAAGCAAGTTGCCACAGATACGCAGTATTTT
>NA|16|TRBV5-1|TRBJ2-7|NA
CASSGRGTFSSYEQYF
TGCGCCAGCAGCGGGAGAGGGACTTTTAGCTCCTACGAGCAGTACTTC
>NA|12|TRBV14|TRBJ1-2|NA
CASSQGNYGYTF
TGTGCCAGCAGCCAGGGAAACTATGGCTACACCTTC